This T cell receptor (beta chain) was documented in a study of OX40 agonist ivuxolimab in advanced cancers. Study-wide background: People in dose escalation had one of these cancers: hepatocellular carcinoma, melanoma, renal cell or head and neck cancer.

Some clones are missing from TCRdb's copy, which holds only in-frame ones; the method was immunoSEQ multiplex PCR. The data hold roughly 120,000 clones, with roughly nine tenths observed a single time. Germline lookup yields CDR1 MDHEN and CDR2 SYDVKM. This CDR3 has 15 amino acids. Trimming pared 5 bases from V and 0 bases from J, leaving 8 bases between. The rearrangement joins TRBV28 to TRBJ2-6; D unclear. The sequenced sample was CD4+ or CD8+ T cells sorted from blood, obtained in a trial of the OX40 agonist ivuxolimab. The clonotype comes from an adult with an advanced solid tumor such as melanoma, head and neck, liver or kidney cancer. This CDR3 reads CASSPHSSGANVLTF. The CDR3 coding sequence is TGTGCCAGCAGTCCGCACAGCTCTGGGGCCAACGTCCTGACTTTC.